The clone carrying this T cell receptor (beta chain) was detected only a few times. The antigen is undetermined. The V gene end was trimmed by 2 bases and the J gene end by 0 bases; junction bases not matched to a gene: 5. Germline values: CDR1 KGHDR, CDR2 SFDVKD. This CDR3 comprises 16 residues. This entry is derived from a study of T-cell memory formation after mild COVID-19. Study as a whole: Among the donors, TCR clusters were largely specific to each donor.

General study findings and limits: Researchers found some responding clones in pre-infection memory, a sign that cross-reactive memory joined. Day 15 to 85 contractors were CD4/CD8 balanced; later expanders leaned CD4+.

TCR alpha and TCR beta cDNA libraries carrying sample barcodes and UMIs were produced by 5'RACE using constant-segment primers. From the 5' RACE reads, TCRdb called clonotypes with MiXCR, one entry per CDR3 protein. The sample holds just under 550,000 distinct CDR3 sequences, 20% seen once. Sequencing was performed on PBMCs or a T cell subset sorted from them (not recorded which). This receptor was obtained from an adult woman who had mild COVID-19 (a few samples of this study predate the infection). Cell type and time point are not known. The chain is built from TRBV24-1 and TRBJ2-7, with TRBD1 identical over 8 bases. The CDR3 DNA reads as TGTGCCACCAGTGATTACCGGACAGGGTCCTCCTACGAGCAGTACTTC. It yields the protein CATSDYRTGSSYEQYF.